This TCR beta chain stems from a study of blood T cells in healthy people across ages (dated by TCRdb to about 2015). Regarding the research as a whole: In model experiments, template switching captured roughly one uniquely barcoded TCR beta cDNA molecule for every two T cells. To avoid experimental bias, donors of different ages were spread randomly across the sequencing lanes. Donors were grouped into four age groups: young (average approximately 15 years), middle-aged (39), aged (about 60) and long-lived (around 80). Age-related changes in TCR beta repertoire diversity were measured in the study by deep sequencing normalized with unique cDNA molecular identifiers. Using the same blood draw, the study looked at two additional independent replicas of 1 million unique cDNA reads for two donors, one aged 18 to 30 and the other aged 80 or older.

The full study reports these points: Compared with the aged group, the long-lived group had more naive CD4+ T cells, fewer expanded clones and increased TCR diversity, suggesting age selection. Observed TCR beta diversity per million T cells fell roughly linearly with age, and a significant reduction was already apparent by age roughly 40. Since profiling was done on bulk unsorted PBMCs, naive and antigen-experienced compartments could not be conclusively compared. A strong correlation was found between observed TCR beta diversity and the percentage of naive T cells measured by flow cytometry. Because donor CMV infection status was unknown, age-related changes in expanded clonotypes were potentially confounded. Estimates of total diversity based on one million sequenced T cells were considered lower bounds and underestimates.

This clonotype came up a few times. Its antigen target is currently unknown. It has no much larger one-base neighbor in the sample; base qualities were not kept. Preparation of the library involved 5' RACE. The sample was run on an Illumina HiSeq 2500. A second PCR of roughly 7 to 11 cycles was performed with a sample-barcoded 5' primer and a J-beta primer mix. A unique molecular identifier was introduced onto each TCR beta cDNA molecule by a template-switch 5' adaptor carrying 12 random nucleotides. Each sample yielded at least 3 million CDR3-containing paired-end reads. First-strand cDNA was synthesized from all RNA with the Mint cDNA synthesis kit, primed by a TRBC-specific oligonucleotide. All cDNA was treated with uracil-DNA glycosylase and then went through a first 18-cycle PCR with the universal primers M1SS and BC2_uni_R. Turning to the authors' computational methods: For normalization, 1 million high-quality reads were randomly selected from each sample, with every read carrying a distinct molecular identifier. Instead of being binned into consensus sequences, reads with shared molecular identifiers were discarded. MiTCR, with a Q25 quality threshold and the strictest error-elimination algorithm, was used for CDR3 identification, clonotype clustering and error correction. A nonparametric unseen species model using Euler transformation provided a lower-bound estimate of total TCR beta diversity. Clones were called with MiXCR by TCRdb after fastp trimmed the public reads at Q25, and only in-frame beta chains were retained. Duplicate CDR3 protein sequences are folded into a single record with the most common DNA and genes. Here the V and J calls rest on TCRdb's processing, not on the authors' analysis. A total of around 600,000 distinct CDR3 sequences appear in this sample, less than 60% of them only once. The ten largest clones represent approximately 23% of the sample.

Systemically healthy Caucasian individuals from Russia, around 39 in total and aged about 6 to 90 years, were included as donors. Approximately 9.3 milliliters of peripheral blood were drawn from each donor into EDTA-treated Vacutainer tubes. Ficoll-Paque density-gradient centrifugation was used to isolate PBMCs, with at least 6.5 million per sample. Total RNA, at least 6 micrograms per sample, was extracted from PBMCs with Trizol reagent. Naive CD45RAhigh/CD27high T cell percentages were measured by flow cytometry on a PBMC aliquot from every donor. The CDR3 covers 16 residues, taking in both the cysteine and the phenylalanine. Just the 48-base CDR3 DNA is kept, in frame starting at base 1. V sheds 0 bases and J sheds 1 base, leaving 13 bases between their ends. As encoded in the germline V gene (reference sequence), CDR1 is LGHDT while CDR2 is YNNKEL.

This TCR was recovered from a man aged 80 or over in good health. The chain is made from TRBV3-1 and TRBJ2-7, with the D gene uncertain. The sequenced sample consisted of blood. The CDR3 amino acid sequence is: CASSQDFRVASYEQYF. The base sequence is TGTGCCAGCAGCCAAGATTTTAGGGTCGCTTCCTACGAGCAGTACTTC.